The 8 T cell receptor beta chains in this list originate from one sample, sequenced in a study of blood T cell repertoires in COVID-19. This table comes from immunoSEQ multiplex PCR, and its TCRdb copy is limited to in-frame clones, with some not included. Here the sample spans some 180,000 clones, around 90% being singletons. The sample taken for sequencing was peripheral blood. These receptors were taken from a man aged 50 or older with acute or convalescent COVID-19.

This clone showed up just once. This same CDR3 is encoded by further DNA sequences in the sample. The rearrangement links TRBV3-1 (or the pseudogene TRBV3-2) to TRBJ1-2, with 11 bases matching TRBD1. With V trimmed by 3 bases and J by 3 bases, 0 bases remained unmatched. Germline V gene sequence: CDR1 LGHDT, CDR2 YNNKEL (reference sequence). The CDR3 consists of 14 residues. The CDR3 nucleotides read TGTGCCAGCAGCCAGGGACAGGGGGACTATGGCTACACCTTC. This gives the protein CASSQGQGDYGYTF.

The chain employs TRBV12-3 or TRBV12-4 and TRBJ2-1; TRBD2 matches at 11 bases. The CDR3 runs 13 residues. J lost 6 bases, V lost 7 bases, and 2 bases had no gene match. This chain's CDR3 is CASTTSGINEQFF. DNA for the CDR3: TGTGCCAGCACGACTAGCGGGATCAATGAGCAGTTCTTC.

V gene TRBV18 combines with J gene TRBJ1-1; 7 bases line up with TRBD1. Trimming removed 3 bases from V and 0 bases from J; junction bases left unmatched: 1. This CDR3 is built from 14 residues. CDR1 is KGHSH, CDR2 LQKENI, per germline. CDR3 loop: CASSPGQLNTEAFF. DNA of the CDR3: TGTGCCAGCTCACCGGGACAGCTGAACACTGAAGCTTTCTTT.

V usage is TRBV5-6 and J usage is TRBJ2-1, with D maybe TRBD2 (6 bases). Germline lookup yields CDR1 SGHDT and CDR2 YYEEEE. The V end was cut by 1 base, the J end by 2 bases, with 10 bases between. The CDR3 length is 15 residues. CDR3 protein: CASSLLVAAYNEQFF. DNA for the CDR3: TGTGCCAGCAGCTTGTTGGTAGCGGCCTACAATGAGCAGTTCTTC.

There are a few counts of this clone. This chain uses TRBV19 with TRBJ2-2, with 9 bases fitting TRBD2. There are 16 residues in the CDR3. Trimming took 6 bases from V and 3 from J; bases not matched to a gene: 8. Germline-derived CDR1 and CDR2 are LNHDA and SQIVND (reference sequence). Written as DNA, the CDR3 is TGTGCCAGTAGAAGGATAGCGGGAGCGGACACCGGGGAGCTGTTTTTT. Translated, it gives CASRRIAGADTGELFF.

J is TRBJ2-6 and V is TRBV5-1; TRBD1 agrees at 11 bases. The ends lost 3 bases at V and 0 bases at J; junction bases unmatched: 5. CDR1 and CDR2 from the germline V gene are SGHRS and YFSETQ. The CDR3 covers 18 residues. CDR3 sequence: CASSWRTGGSSGANVLTF. CDR3 sequence (DNA): TGCGCCAGCAGCTGGAGGACAGGGGGCAGCTCTGGGGCCAACGTCCTGACTTTC.

V and J are TRBV7-9 and TRBJ1-4, with TRBD1 as a possible D gene (6 bases). V lost 5 bases and J 3 bases, leaving 13 bases between the germline ends. This CDR3 comprises 15 residues. Germline loops: CDR1 SEHNR, CDR2 FQNEAQ (reference sequence). The chain's CDR3 is CASSRDRLANEKLFF. For the CDR3, the DNA is TGTGCCAGCAGCCGCGACAGGCTGGCTAATGAAAAACTGTTTTTT.

The chain carries TRBV29-1 and TRBJ1-1, with a possible D match to TRBD1 (6 bases). Trimming cost V 7 bases and J 8 bases, with 11 bases left between them. The germline V gene has CDR1 SQVTM and CDR2 ANQGSEA. This CDR3 region has 10 residues. CDR3 DNA: TGCAGCGCCTGGACAGCCGAAGCTTTCTTT. Amino acids: CSAWTAEAFF.